This T cell receptor beta chain was obtained from a study of cytomegalovirus exposure and HLA in healthy donors. The V gene's germline CDR1 is MNHNS and CDR2 SASEGT. V lost 6 bases, J lost 1 base, and 7 bases stayed unmatched. This CDR3 is 15 amino acids long. The PCR had 60 Vbeta and 13 Jbeta primers. Repertoires were generated with immunoSEQ multiplex PCR, while TCRdb's copy carries only in-frame clones and drops some. This table has 240,000 or so clones, around 80% appearing once. The chain uses TRBV6-1 and TRBJ1-1, with 8 bases identical to TRBD1. The specimen was PBMCs. The TCR sequence derives from a woman aged 60-75 years in good health and CMV-seropositive. DNA of the CDR3: TGTGCCAGCAGAACCCAGGGGGCGGCGAACACTGAAGCTTTCTTT. Translation gives CASRTQGAANTEAFF.